The table lists the clone carrying this TCR beta chain with a few counts. Its specificity is not known. Template material for amplifying TCR beta CDR3 regions consisted of RNA transcripts. The HTBI primer set served for first-round RT-PCR of the TCR CDR3. TCRdb fed the multiplex PCR reads into MiXCR, producing one record per CDR3 protein. The sample contains hundreds of thousands of distinct CDR3 sequences, 35% to 45% of which appear only once. PBMCs were obtained from 9.5 to 10 ml fresh peripheral blood. The CDR3 totals 14 residues. Germline V gene sequence: CDR1 SGDLS, CDR2 YYNGEE. The V gene lost 4 bases and the J gene lost 2 bases, with 13 bases spanning the gap. The data stem from a study of T cells in Graves' hyperthyroidism and ophthalmopathy. The study's findings and limits: Most thyroid clonotypes expanded above 0.001 were also detected in blood. Stable hyperthyroidism and ophthalmopathy were separated using 13 V-J signatures.

The chain links TRBV9 to TRBJ2-7; D is unclear. The TCR originated in a man between 18 and 35 years old with Graves' hyperthyroidism. The sequencing input was blood. Written as DNA, the CDR3 is TGTGCCAGCAGCTGGGGAAACGGGCCCTACGAGCAGTACTTC. It codes for CASSWGNGPYEQYF.